Below, 21 T cell receptor beta chains from the same sample are listed, as sequenced in a study of T cell repertoires in aging, cancer and after chemotherapy (dated by TCRdb to between 2018 and 2021). Sequencer: Illumina MiSeq. Multiplex touch-down PCR with a mixed TRB-A/B primer pool was used to amplify rearranged TRB sequences covering the V, D and J segments. In-frame beta chains were kept once TCRdb had trimmed the public reads at Q25 with fastp and called clones with MiXCR. Under each unique CDR3 protein, matching rows form one entry showing the most common genes and DNA. For this sample there are a few thousand distinct CDR3 sequences; around 53% appear just once. The leading ten clones occupy roughly 50% of the sample. TCR beta rearrangements were amplified from genomic DNA isolated from peripheral blood, not from sorted cells or RNA. The sample comprised blood. Receptors originate from a human donor with a blood cancer.

This clonotype was seen more than once but under ten times. The V gene is TRBV11-3, the J gene TRBJ2-1, with 7 bases fitting TRBD1. The trim removed 1 base at V and 6 bases at J, leaving 6 bases unmatched. Germline CDR1 SGHNT, CDR2 YENEEA. The CDR3 spans 15 residues. In nucleotides, the CDR3 is TGTGCCAGCAGCTTAGGGGGACAGCAGGGCAATGAGCAGTTCTTC. Its protein is CASSLGGQQGNEQFF.

The sample holds one count of this clonotype. This CDR3 is CASSLGDGNYNEQFF. CDR3 DNA sequence: TGCGCCAGCAGCTTGGGGGACGGCAACTACAATGAGCAGTTCTTC. V is TRBV5-1 and J is TRBJ2-1; the D call may be TRBD1 or TRBD2 (5 bases each). This CDR3 is 15 amino acids long. Trimming left V 0 bases short and J 3 bases short, with 10 bases between. CDR1 is SGHRS, CDR2 YFSETQ, per germline.

The rearrangement links TRBV19 to TRBJ2-2; TRBD2 matches at 8 bases. CDR3 size: 14 residues. J gave up 6 bases and V 6 bases, and 6 bases lay outside the gene matches. Germline V CDR1 and CDR2: LNHDA, SQIVND (reference sequence). CDR3 sequence: CASSTPREAGELFF. For the CDR3, the DNA is TGTGCCAGTAGCACTCCGCGGGAGGCCGGGGAGCTGTTTTTT.

This clonotype was seen only a few times. The chain links TRBV6-5 to TRBJ2-1; TRBD2 matches at 15 bases. This CDR3 is built from 17 residues. J was trimmed by 2 bases and V by 5 bases; bases with no gene match: 4. Germline V CDR1 and CDR2: MNHEY, SVGAGI. CDR3 in DNA: TGTGCCAGCAGTGGACTAGCGGGAGGGGTGCCCTACAATGAGCAGTTCTTC. It encodes CASSGLAGGVPYNEQFF.

The chain joins TRBV7-3 to TRBJ2-3; TRBD2 might be the D (7 bases). Trimming took off 5 bases at V and 1 base at J, with 13 bases between the two ends. The V gene's germline CDR1 is SGHTA and CDR2 FQGTGA. This CDR3 contains 15 residues. This CDR3 is CASSLGRGGTDTQYF. The CDR3 DNA follows: TGTGCCAGCAGCCTTGGGAGGGGGGGCACAGATACGCAGTATTTT.

A few counts support this clonotype. This sequence joins TRBV30 and TRBJ1-5; 7 positions match TRBD1. The germline V gene has CDR1 GTSNPN and CDR2 SVGIG (reference sequence). V was pared by 1 base and J by 3 bases, with 3 bases of the junction left unmatched. This CDR3 spans 14 amino acids. The CDR3: CAWSAGTVNQPQHF. Written as DNA, the CDR3 is TGTGCCTGGAGTGCTGGGACAGTCAATCAGCCCCAGCATTTT.

This clonotype was observed a few times. The chain uses TRBV30 and TRBJ1-5, with D perhaps matching TRBD1 (5 bases). The V end lost 2 bases, the J end lost 0 bases, and 8 bases lay between the germline ends. The CDR3 is 14 residues long. The germline V gene has CDR1 GTSNPN and CDR2 SVGIG (reference sequence). The CDR3 reads CAWSTTASNQPQHF. CDR3 sequence (DNA): TGTGCCTGGAGTACGACAGCTAGCAATCAGCCCCAGCATTTT.

Here the CDR3 DNA reads TGTGCCAGCAGCTTATTTTCGGGCTCCTACAATGAGCAGTTCTTC. Its protein is CASSLFSGSYNEQFF. The chain recombines TRBV7-6 with TRBJ2-1; no clear D. The CDR3 sequence is 15 residues long. The ends were cut back, 2 bases at V and 0 bases at J, with 8 bases in the middle. Looked up from germline, CDR1 is SGHVS and CDR2 is FNYEAQ.

V gene TRBV30 combines with J gene TRBJ2-1; perhaps TRBD2 as D (6 bases). The germline gives CDR1 GTSNPN, CDR2 SVGIG (reference sequence). The ends were cut back, 2 bases at V and 6 bases at J, with 11 bases in the middle. This CDR3 region has 13 residues. CDR3 in amino acids: CAWSLGAGNEQFF. The CDR3 DNA reads TGTGCCTGGAGTCTCGGAGCGGGCAATGAGCAGTTCTTC.

This clonotype appeared once. The chain joins TRBV29-1 to TRBJ2-2, with D uncertain. Germline CDR1 reads SQVTM; CDR2 reads ANQGSEA. V dropped 7 bases and J dropped 7 bases, with 16 bases sitting between them. This CDR3 contains 13 residues. The CDR3: CSASVLRGGELFF. The CDR3 DNA reads TGCAGCGCCTCGGTACTACGTGGCGGGGAGCTGTTTTTT.

In this sample, this clonotype turned up once. This rearrangement joins TRBV27 to TRBJ2-3; the match to TRBD1 covers 7 bases. There are 16 residues in the CDR3. CDR1 is MNHEY and CDR2 is SMNVEV in the germline V gene (reference sequence). Unmatched junction bases numbered 5, after V lost 2 bases and J lost 0 bases. CDR3 amino acids: CASSLDRAPSTDTQYF. In nucleotides, the CDR3 is TGTGCCAGCAGTTTAGACAGGGCCCCTAGCACAGATACGCAGTATTTT.

J is TRBJ1-2 and V is TRBV29-1; no reliable D call. CDR1 is SQVTM and CDR2 is ANQGSEA in the germline V gene. Trimming stripped 2 bases from V and 4 bases from J, with 8 bases between. CDR3 size: 12 residues. The CDR3 coding sequence is TGCAGCGTTGAACGGCGGGCCTATGGCTACACCTTC. Translating it yields CSVERRAYGYTF. Full variable domain (outside the CDR3, taken from reference TRBV29-1 and TRBJ1-2): SAVISQKPSRDICQRGTSLTIQCQVDSQVTMMFWYRQQPGQSLTLIATANQGSEATYESGFVIDKFPISRPNLTFSTLTVSNMSPEDSSIYLCSVERRAYGYTFGSGTRLTVV.

The genes are TRBV29-1 and TRBJ1-1; the D is unclear. This CDR3 is built from 11 residues. The V gene lost 4 bases and the J gene lost 6 bases, with 9 bases spanning the gap. From germline, CDR1 is SQVTM and CDR2 ANQGSEA. Written as DNA, the CDR3 is TGCAGCGTTGGATGGGAGTCTGAAGCTTTCTTT. Amino acids: CSVGWESEAFF.

This clonotype was counted a single time. One end of the junction fails to match germline, which may point to a read error. The genes are TRBV6-5 and TRBJ1-2; a weak D match, TRBD1 (5 bases). This CDR3 contains 11 residues. Germline V gene sequence: CDR1 MNHEY, CDR2 SVGAGI. The CDR3 nucleotides are TGTCCCAGCAGTGAAGGGACGAGCTACACCTTC. Translated: CPSSEGTSYTF.

The chain joins TRBV5-6 to TRBJ1-2; no definite D call. Per germline, CDR1 SGHDT and CDR2 YYEEEE. The CDR3 runs 10 residues. Trimming removed 8 bases at V and 6 bases at J, with 8 bases between. CDR3 nucleotides: TGTGCCAGTTGGGGTAATGGCTACACCTTC. It codes for CASWGNGYTF.

V is TRBV6-5 and J is TRBJ2-3; TRBD2 agrees at 8 bases. The CDR3 runs 17 residues. V dropped 6 bases and J dropped 0; count of bases not matched to a gene: 11. Germline-derived CDR1 and CDR2 are MNHEY and SVGAGI. Here the CDR3 reads CASSLDRERGSTDTQYF. CDR3 DNA sequence: TGTGCCAGCAGCCTAGACAGAGAGCGGGGGAGCACAGATACGCAGTATTTT.

J is TRBJ2-3 and V is TRBV10-3; D might be TRBD2 (6 bases). Germline V gene sequence: CDR1 ENHRY, CDR2 SYGVKD. This CDR3 region has 13 residues. V was trimmed by 6 bases and J by 6 bases, leaving 13 bases between them. This chain's CDR3 is CAIRDSGADTQYF. The CDR3 coding sequence is TGTGCCATCAGGGACTCGGGAGCCGATACGCAGTATTTT.

V is TRBV20-1 and J is TRBJ2-1; TRBD2 matches 11 bases. V dropped 6 bases and J dropped 8; count of bases not matched to a gene: 9. This CDR3 comprises 14 residues. Germline CDR1 reads DFQATT; CDR2 reads SNEGSKA (reference sequence). Here the CDR3 DNA reads TGCAGTGCCAATGGACTAGCGGGCGGTCATGAGCAGTTCTTC. Translated: CSANGLAGGHEQFF.

In this sample, this clonotype turned up a few times. The chain is built from TRBV6-5 and TRBJ2-2; 7 positions agree with TRBD1. Germline loops: CDR1 MNHEY, CDR2 SVGAGI. This CDR3 contains 15 residues. Losses at the gene ends were 10 bases for V and 0 bases for J; bases not matched to a gene: 8. The CDR3 loop reads CATHTGTANTGELFF. The CDR3 DNA follows: TGTGCCACCCACACCGGGACAGCGAACACCGGGGAGCTGTTTTTT.

This clonotype rates as large. The chain combines TRBV6-5 with TRBJ2-1; 7 bases agree with TRBD2. Germline values: CDR1 MNHEY, CDR2 SVGAGI. This CDR3 is 14 amino acids long. Trimming cost V 0 bases and J 9 bases; bases outside gene matches: 5. The CDR3, as DNA: TGTGCCAGCAGTTACTCGACCTCGGGGGGTGAGCAGTTCTTC. This encodes CASSYSTSGGEQFF.

V gene TRBV6-1 combines with J gene TRBJ2-5, with a possible D match to TRBD2 (5 bases). Germline V gene lookup returns CDR1 MNHNS and CDR2 SASEGT. V lost 4 bases and J 5 bases, leaving 11 bases between the germline ends. The CDR3 contains 13 residues. CDR3 residues: CASSGREFETQYF. The CDR3 region has the DNA TGTGCCAGCAGTGGTAGGGAGTTTGAGACCCAGTACTTC.